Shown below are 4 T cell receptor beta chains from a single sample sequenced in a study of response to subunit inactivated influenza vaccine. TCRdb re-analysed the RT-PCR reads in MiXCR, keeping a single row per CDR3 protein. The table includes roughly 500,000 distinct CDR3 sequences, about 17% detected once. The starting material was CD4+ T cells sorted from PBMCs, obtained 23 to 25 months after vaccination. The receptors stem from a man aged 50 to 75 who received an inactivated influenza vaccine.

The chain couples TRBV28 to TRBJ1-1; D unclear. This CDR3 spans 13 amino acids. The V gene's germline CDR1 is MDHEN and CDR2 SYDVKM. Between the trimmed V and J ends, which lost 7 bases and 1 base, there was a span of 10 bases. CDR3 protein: CASITGWNTEAFF. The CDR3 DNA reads TGTGCCAGCATAACGGGCTGGAACACTGAAGCTTTCTTT.

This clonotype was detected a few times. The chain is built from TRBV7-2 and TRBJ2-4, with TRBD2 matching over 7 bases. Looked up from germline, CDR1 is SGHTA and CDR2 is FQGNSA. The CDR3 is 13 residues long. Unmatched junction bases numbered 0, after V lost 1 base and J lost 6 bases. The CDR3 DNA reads TGTGCCAGCAGCTTAGGGGGGGGAAACATTCAGTACTTC. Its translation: CASSLGGGNIQYF.

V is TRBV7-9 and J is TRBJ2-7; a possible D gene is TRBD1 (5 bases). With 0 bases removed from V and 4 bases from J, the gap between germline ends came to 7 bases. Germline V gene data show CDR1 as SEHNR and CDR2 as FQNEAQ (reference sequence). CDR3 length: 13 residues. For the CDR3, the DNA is TGTGCCAGCAGCTTAGCCAACAGGTACGAGCAGTACTTC. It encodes CASSLANRYEQYF.

The CDR3 here is CASSRSRGHDTQYF. The CDR3 DNA is TGTGCCAGCAGTCGGTCCAGGGGGCACGATACGCAGTATTTT. V and J are TRBV28 and TRBJ2-3, with 8 bases matching TRBD1. This CDR3 contains 14 residues. The junction had 7 bases not matched to a gene; V was cut back by 5 bases and J by 6 bases. Germline assignment: CDR1 MDHEN and CDR2 SYDVKM.